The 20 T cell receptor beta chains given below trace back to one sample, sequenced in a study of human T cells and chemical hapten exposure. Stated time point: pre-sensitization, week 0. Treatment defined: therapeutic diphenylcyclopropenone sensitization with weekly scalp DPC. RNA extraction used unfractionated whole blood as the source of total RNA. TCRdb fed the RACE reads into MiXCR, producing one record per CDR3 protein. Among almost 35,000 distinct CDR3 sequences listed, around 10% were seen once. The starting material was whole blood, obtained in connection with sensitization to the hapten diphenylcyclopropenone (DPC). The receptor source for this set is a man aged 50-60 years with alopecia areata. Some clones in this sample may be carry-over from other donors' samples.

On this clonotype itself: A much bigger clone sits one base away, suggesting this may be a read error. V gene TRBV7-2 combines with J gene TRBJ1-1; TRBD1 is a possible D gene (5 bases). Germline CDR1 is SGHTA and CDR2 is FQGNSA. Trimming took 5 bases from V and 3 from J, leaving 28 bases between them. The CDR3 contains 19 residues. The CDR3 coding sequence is TGTGCCAGCAGCCCCCACCGGCGGGCAGGGCTTGGATCGGACACTGAAGCTTTCTTT. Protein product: CASSPHRRAGLGSDTEAFF.

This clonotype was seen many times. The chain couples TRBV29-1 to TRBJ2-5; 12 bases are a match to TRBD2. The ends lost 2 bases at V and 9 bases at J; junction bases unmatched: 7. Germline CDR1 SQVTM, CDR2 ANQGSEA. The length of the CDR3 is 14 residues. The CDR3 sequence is CSVEIETSGSPQYF. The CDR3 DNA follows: TGCAGCGTTGAAATTGAGACTAGCGGGAGCCCCCAGTACTTC. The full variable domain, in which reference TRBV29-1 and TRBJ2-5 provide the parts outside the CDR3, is SAVISQKPSRDICQRGTSLTIQCQVDSQVTMMFWYRQQPGQSLTLIATANQGSEATYESGFVIDKFPISRPNLTFSTLTVSNMSPEDSSIYLCSVEIETSGSPQYFGPGTRLLVL.

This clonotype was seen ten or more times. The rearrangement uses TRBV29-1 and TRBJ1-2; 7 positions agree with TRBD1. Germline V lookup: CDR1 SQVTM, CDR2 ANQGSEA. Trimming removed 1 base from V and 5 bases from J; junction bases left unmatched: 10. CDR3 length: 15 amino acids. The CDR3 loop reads CSVEVIRGRGYGYTF. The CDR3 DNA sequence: TGCAGCGTTGAAGTAATAAGGGGGCGAGGGTATGGCTACACCTTC.

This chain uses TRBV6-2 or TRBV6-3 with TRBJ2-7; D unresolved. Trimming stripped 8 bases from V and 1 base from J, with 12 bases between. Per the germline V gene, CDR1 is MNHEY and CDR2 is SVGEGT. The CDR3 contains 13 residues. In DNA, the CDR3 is TGTGCCAGCTTGTCTGACTCGTCCTACGAGCAGTACTTC. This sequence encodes CASLSDSSYEQYF.

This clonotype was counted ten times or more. The CDR3 spells CSTPGETQYF. The DNA of the CDR3 is TGCAGTACCCCGGGGGAGACCCAGTACTTC. The V and J genes are TRBV20-1 and TRBJ2-5; possible D gene TRBD2, 5 bases. Trimming cost V 8 bases and J 5 bases, with 9 bases left between them. CDR1 is DFQATT and CDR2 is SNEGSKA in the germline V gene (reference sequence). The CDR3 spans 10 residues.

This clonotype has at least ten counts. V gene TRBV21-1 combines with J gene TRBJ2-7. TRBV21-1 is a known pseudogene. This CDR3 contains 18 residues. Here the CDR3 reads CASSKALFGQNDFYEQYF. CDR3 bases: TGTGCCAGCAGCAAAGCGCTTTTTGGTCAAAACGATTTCTACGAGCAGTACTTC.

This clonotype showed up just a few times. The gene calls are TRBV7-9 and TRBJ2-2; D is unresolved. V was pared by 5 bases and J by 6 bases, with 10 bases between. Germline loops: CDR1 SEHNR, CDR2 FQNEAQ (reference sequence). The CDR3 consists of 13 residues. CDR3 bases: TGTGCCAGCAGCACGCTACGGGCCGGGGAGCTGTTTTTT. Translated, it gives CASSTLRAGELFF.

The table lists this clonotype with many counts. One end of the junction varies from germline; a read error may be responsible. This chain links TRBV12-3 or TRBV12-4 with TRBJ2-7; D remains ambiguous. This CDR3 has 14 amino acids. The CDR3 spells CASSLSALSDEQYF. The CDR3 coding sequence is TGTGCCAGCAGCCTATCTGCCCTCTCCGACGAGCAGTACTTC.

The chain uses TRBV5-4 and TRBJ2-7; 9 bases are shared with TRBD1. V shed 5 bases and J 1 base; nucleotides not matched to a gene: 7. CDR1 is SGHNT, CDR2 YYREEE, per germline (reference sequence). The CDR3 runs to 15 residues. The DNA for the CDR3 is TGTGCCAGCAGACCCCGGACAGGGGATTCCTACGAGCAGTACTTC. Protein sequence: CASRPRTGDSYEQYF.

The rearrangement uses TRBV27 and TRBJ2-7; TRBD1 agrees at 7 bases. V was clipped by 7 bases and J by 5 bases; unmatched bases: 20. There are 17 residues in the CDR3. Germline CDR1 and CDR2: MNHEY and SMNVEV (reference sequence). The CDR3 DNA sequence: TGTGCCAGCACTAAATTAATGGTGACAGGGACCATGCACGAGCAGTACTTC. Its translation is CASTKLMVTGTMHEQYF.

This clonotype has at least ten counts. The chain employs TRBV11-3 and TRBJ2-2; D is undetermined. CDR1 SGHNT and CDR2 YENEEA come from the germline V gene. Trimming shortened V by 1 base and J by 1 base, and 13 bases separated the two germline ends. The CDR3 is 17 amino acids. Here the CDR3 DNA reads TGTGCCAGCAGCTTAGTATACGGCTCCCAGAACACCGGGGAGCTGTTTTTT. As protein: CASSLVYGSQNTGELFF.

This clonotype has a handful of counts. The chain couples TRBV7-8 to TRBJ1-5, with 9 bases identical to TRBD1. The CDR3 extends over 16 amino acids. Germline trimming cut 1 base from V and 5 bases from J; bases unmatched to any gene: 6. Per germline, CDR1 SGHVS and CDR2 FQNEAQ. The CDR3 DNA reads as TGTGCCAGCAGCTTAGACAGGGGGCGCAGGGATCAGCCCCAGCATTTT. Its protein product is CASSLDRGRRDQPQHF.

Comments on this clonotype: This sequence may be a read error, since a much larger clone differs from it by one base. CDR3 in DNA: TGCGCCAGCAGCCTAGATCTTGGGTTGCCAAGCCTCAAAAACATTCAGTACTTC. Amino acids: CASSLDLGLPSLKNIQYF. The chain has TRBV4-1 and TRBJ2-4; D not certain. Trimming stripped 4 bases from V and 3 bases from J, with 22 bases between. The CDR3 sequence is 18 residues long. CDR1 and CDR2 from the germline V gene are MGHRA and YSYEKL.

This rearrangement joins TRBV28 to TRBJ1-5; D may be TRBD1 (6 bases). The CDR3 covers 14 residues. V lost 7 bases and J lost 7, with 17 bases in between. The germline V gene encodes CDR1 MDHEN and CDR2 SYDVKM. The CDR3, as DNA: TGTGCCAGCACCCTACAGGGTGTGGGACAGCCCCAGCATTTT. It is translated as CASTLQGVGQPQHF.

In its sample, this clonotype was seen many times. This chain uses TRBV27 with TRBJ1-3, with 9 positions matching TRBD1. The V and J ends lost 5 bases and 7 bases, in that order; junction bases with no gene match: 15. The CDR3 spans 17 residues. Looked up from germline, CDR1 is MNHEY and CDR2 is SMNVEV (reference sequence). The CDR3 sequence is CASSPYFGTGFSNTIYF. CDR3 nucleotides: TGTGCCAGCAGTCCTTACTTCGGGACAGGGTTTTCGAACACCATATATTTT.

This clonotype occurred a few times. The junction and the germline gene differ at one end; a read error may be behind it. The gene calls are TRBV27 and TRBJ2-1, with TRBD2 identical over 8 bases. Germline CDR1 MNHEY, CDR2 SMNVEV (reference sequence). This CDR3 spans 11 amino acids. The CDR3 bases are TGTGCCAGCCGAACCGGGACTAGGGAGCTCTTC. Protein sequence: CASRTGTRELF.

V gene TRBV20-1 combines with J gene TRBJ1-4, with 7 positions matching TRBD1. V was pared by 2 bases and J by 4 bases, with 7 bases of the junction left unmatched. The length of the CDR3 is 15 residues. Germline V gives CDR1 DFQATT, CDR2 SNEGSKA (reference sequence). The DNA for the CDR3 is TGCAGTGCTAGAACCGGGACAGAGCATAATGAAAAACTGTTTTTT. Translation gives CSARTGTEHNEKLFF.

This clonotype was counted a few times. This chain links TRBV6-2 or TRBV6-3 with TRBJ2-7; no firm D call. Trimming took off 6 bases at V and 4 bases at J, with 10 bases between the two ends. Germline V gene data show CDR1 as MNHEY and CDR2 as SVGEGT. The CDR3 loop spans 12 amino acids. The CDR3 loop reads CASSYSSYEQYF. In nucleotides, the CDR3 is TGTGCCAGCAGCTATTCGAGTTACGAGCAGTACTTC.

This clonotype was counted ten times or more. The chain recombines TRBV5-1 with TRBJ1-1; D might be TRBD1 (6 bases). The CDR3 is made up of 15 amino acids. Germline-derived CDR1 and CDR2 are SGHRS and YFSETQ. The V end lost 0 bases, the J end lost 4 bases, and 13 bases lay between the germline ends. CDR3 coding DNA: TGCGCCAGCAGCTTGGAGGCGGGGGCAAGCACTGAAGCTTTCTTT. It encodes CASSLEAGASTEAFF.

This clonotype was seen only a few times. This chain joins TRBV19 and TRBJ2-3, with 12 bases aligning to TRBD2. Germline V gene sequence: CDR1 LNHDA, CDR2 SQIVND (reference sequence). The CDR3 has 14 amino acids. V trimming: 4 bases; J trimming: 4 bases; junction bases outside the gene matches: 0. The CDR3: CASSTSGRADTQYF. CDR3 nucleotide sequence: TGTGCCAGTAGTACTAGCGGGAGGGCAGATACGCAGTATTTT.